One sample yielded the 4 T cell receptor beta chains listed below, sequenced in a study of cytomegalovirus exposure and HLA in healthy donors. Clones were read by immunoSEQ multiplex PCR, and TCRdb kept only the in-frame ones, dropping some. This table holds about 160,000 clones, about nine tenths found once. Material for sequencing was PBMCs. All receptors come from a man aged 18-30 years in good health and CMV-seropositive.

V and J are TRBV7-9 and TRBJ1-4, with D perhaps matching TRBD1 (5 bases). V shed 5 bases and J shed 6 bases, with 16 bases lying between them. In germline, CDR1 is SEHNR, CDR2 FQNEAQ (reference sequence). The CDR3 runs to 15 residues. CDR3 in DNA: TGTGCCAGCAGCCCCACCAGGGAAGTGTATGAAAAACTGTTTTTT. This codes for CASSPTREVYEKLFF.

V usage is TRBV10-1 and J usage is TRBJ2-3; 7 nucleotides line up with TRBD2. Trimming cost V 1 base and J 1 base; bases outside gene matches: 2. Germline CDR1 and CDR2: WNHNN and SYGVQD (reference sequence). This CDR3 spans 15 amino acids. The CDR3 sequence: CASSEFTSGTDTQYF. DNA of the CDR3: TGCGCCAGCAGTGAGTTTACTAGCGGCACAGATACGCAGTATTTT.

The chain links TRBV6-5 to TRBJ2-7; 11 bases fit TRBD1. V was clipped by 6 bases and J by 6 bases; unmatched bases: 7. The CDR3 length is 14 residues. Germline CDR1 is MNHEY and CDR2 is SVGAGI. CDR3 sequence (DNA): TGTGCCAGCAGGGGTCCCGGGACAGGGGGCGAGCAGTACTTC. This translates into CASRGPGTGGEQYF.

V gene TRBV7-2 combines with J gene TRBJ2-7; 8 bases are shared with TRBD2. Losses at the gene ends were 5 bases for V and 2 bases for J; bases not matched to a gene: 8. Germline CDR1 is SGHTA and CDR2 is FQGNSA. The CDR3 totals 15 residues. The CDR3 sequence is CASSLITGLAYEQYF. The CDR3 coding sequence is TGTGCCAGCAGCCTAATAACGGGACTAGCCTACGAGCAGTACTTC.